This T cell receptor (beta chain) originates from a study of blood T cell repertoires in COVID-19 (dated by TCRdb to 2018 to 2020). Regarding the research as a whole: Collaborator samples came from the United States, Italy and Spain and covered acute and convalescent phases of COVID-19. The prospective study material was composed of cDNA or gDNA derived from T cells, B-cell-depleted T cells, or PBMCs. Deeply sampled blood TCRbeta repertoires from subjects exposed to, actively infected with, or recovered from COVID-19 were included in the dataset. The repertoires were released in a freely available public database intended as a resource for research on the immune response to SARS-CoV-2. Samples came from the ongoing ImmuneRACE study (first 160 participants) plus 1,254 subjects from 6 global collaborators. Sample metadata almost always included a de-identified subject ID, COVID-19 status, age in years and sex. HLA class I and class II types, where available, came from metadata supplied by the sample provider rather than from assay-based typing.

The CDR3 sequence holds 19 residues, the cysteine and phenylalanine included. The only DNA kept is the CDR3, 57 bases in frame from the first base. Unmatched junction bases come to 7, with V trimmed by 4 bases and J by 0 bases. The germline V gene provides CDR1 SGDLS and CDR2 YYNGEE. On this clone: The antigen it binds to is not known. Per-base qualities were not stored, and no clone one base away is much larger.

Whole blood was collected in K2EDTA tubes by collaborating institutions according to the institutions' own protocols. For TCRbeta analysis, collaborator samples were shipped as frozen whole blood, as isolated PBMCs, or as DNA extracted from either sample type. What the research found in general, with its limitations: Clinical and demographic metadata were provided uncurated, with the amount varying by source and participant.

The immunoSEQ Assay, a bias-controlled multiplex PCR, was used to amplify TCRbeta CDR3 regions from genomic DNA. The source study handled its data this way. Nucleated cell counts per sample were estimated from amplification of reference gene primers within the assay. Sequence reads were collapsed and filtered to measure the absolute abundance of every unique TCRbeta CDR3 rearrangement. For each sample, productive Simpson clonality was calculated as the square root of Simpson's diversity index over productive rearrangements. TCRdb limited this immuneACCESS table to in-frame rearrangements with V and J called. A share of clones is missing; checked studies link under half to unresolved V genes, and the rest is unexplained. V, J and clone size were drawn from that table, and D and trimming were deduced from the DNA. This sample is represented by tens of thousands of clones; approximately 91% of them were singletons. Together, the top ten hold less than 4.5% of the sample.

The specimen sequenced was peripheral blood. The sequence is built from TRBV9 and TRBJ2-2; 15 middle bases align to TRBD2. The origin of this receptor is a man aged 50 or older with active COVID-19. The CDR3 region: CASSPRTSGGASNTGELFF. The nucleotide sequence is TGTGCCAGCAGCCCTCGGACTAGCGGGGGGGCGTCGAACACCGGGGAGCTGTTTTTT.